The 32 T cell receptor beta chains reported below all come from one sample, sequenced in a study of blood T cell repertoires in COVID-19. Assay: immunoSEQ multiplex PCR; the TCRdb copy retains only in-frame clones and omits some. The repertoire has tens of thousands of clones, roughly 86% of them found once; the top ten carry more than 4%. Sequencing input: peripheral blood. The receptors originated from a man in his forties with acute or convalescent COVID-19.

V and J are TRBV5-1 and TRBJ1-6, with TRBD1 matching over 8 bases. The J segment lost 9 bases and the V segment lost 5 bases, leaving 7 bases of the junction unmatched. Germline assignment: CDR1 SGHRS and CDR2 YFSETQ. This CDR3 region has 14 residues. The CDR3 nucleotides read TGCGCCAGCAGGGAAACAGGGGGTACTTCACCCCTCCACTTT. This gives the protein CASRETGGTSPLHF.

The rearrangement uses TRBV11-2 and TRBJ2-4; 15 bases map to TRBD2. This CDR3 comprises 18 residues. Germline CDR1 and CDR2: SGHAT and FQNNGV. Unmatched junction bases numbered 12, after V lost 5 bases and J lost 7 bases. Here the CDR3 DNA reads TGTGCCAGCAGCCCCTTCTCTGGACTAGCGGGAGGGGTCAACATTCAGTACTTC. Protein product: CASSPFSGLAGGVNIQYF.

J is TRBJ2-7 and V is TRBV6-6; 7 bases map to TRBD2. The ends lost 5 bases at V and 3 bases at J; junction bases unmatched: 4. CDR3 length equals 13 residues. Germline V gives CDR1 MNHNY, CDR2 SVGAGI (reference sequence). The CDR3 nucleotides are TGTGCCAGCAGTGCCTCGGGAGGCTACGAGCAGTACTTC. Translating it yields CASSASGGYEQYF.

V is TRBV11-2 and J is TRBJ1-1; D may be TRBD1 (6 bases). Germline CDR1 SGHAT, CDR2 FQNNGV. This CDR3 has 15 residues. V was shortened by 3 bases and J by 1 base, with 12 bases between the two germline ends. This chain's CDR3 is CASSFNSGQNTEAFF. The CDR3 bases are TGTGCCAGCAGCTTTAACTCGGGACAGAACACTGAAGCTTTCTTT.

This chain uses TRBV2 with TRBJ2-5; 7 bases agree with TRBD2. From germline, CDR1 is SNHLY and CDR2 FYNNEI. J was trimmed by 4 bases and V by 8 bases; bases with no gene match: 7. The CDR3 sequence is 13 residues long. DNA of the CDR3: TGTGCCAGCGGGGGGATAGCGGGAGAGACCCAGTACTTC. Amino acids: CASGGIAGETQYF.

The rearrangement joins TRBV5-1 to TRBJ2-1; TRBD1 is a possible D gene (7 bases). The germline gives CDR1 SGHRS, CDR2 YFSETQ. The length of the CDR3 is 11 residues. V lost 3 bases and J 15 bases, leaving 13 bases between the germline ends. CDR3 sequence (DNA): TGCGCCAGCAGCTCCGACAGGGACTGGTTCTTC. Its translation is CASSSDRDWFF.

The chain links TRBV30 to TRBJ1-1; D unclear. V lost 2 bases to trimming and J lost 10 bases, with 17 bases between them. The CDR3 length is 13 residues. The germline V gene has CDR1 GTSNPN and CDR2 SVGIG (reference sequence). CDR3 in amino acids: CAWSPTRREPAFF. The CDR3, as DNA: TGTGCCTGGAGTCCCACCCGTCGGGAGCCAGCTTTCTTT.

V gene TRBV10-3 combines with J gene TRBJ1-6, with TRBD1 as a possible D gene (6 bases). The CDR3 has 15 residues. The V end was cut by 3 bases, the J end by 7 bases, with 13 bases between. The V gene's germline CDR1 is ENHRY and CDR2 SYGVKD. CDR3 region: CAISDWNRANSPLHF. The CDR3 bases are TGTGCCATCAGTGATTGGAACAGGGCGAATTCACCCCTCCACTTT.

The rearrangement uses TRBV29-1 and TRBJ1-4, with 7 bases aligning to TRBD1. The V segment lost 6 bases and the J segment 4 bases; nucleotides outside the gene matches: 8. The CDR3 covers 14 residues. Germline V gene data show CDR1 as SQVTM and CDR2 as ANQGSEA. This CDR3 is CSVLSDRSNEKLFF. CDR3 coding DNA: TGCAGCGTGCTATCGGACAGGAGTAATGAAAAACTGTTTTTT.

The rearrangement uses TRBV2 and TRBJ2-7; the match to TRBD1 covers 7 bases. The V segment lost 11 bases and the J segment 0 bases; nucleotides outside the gene matches: 10. The CDR3 spans 14 residues. Looked up from germline, CDR1 is SNHLY and CDR2 is FYNNEI. The CDR3 reads CASKGQEISYEQYF. CDR3 coding DNA: TGTGCCTCTAAAGGACAGGAGATCTCCTACGAGCAGTACTTC.

This rearrangement joins TRBV5-5 to TRBJ1-2; no firm D call. V lost 5 bases to trimming and J lost 2 bases, with 7 bases between them. Germline V gives CDR1 SGHKS, CDR2 YYEKEE (reference sequence). The CDR3 consists of 12 residues. CDR3 protein: CASSVQNYGYTF. CDR3 bases: TGTGCCAGCAGTGTTCAAAACTATGGCTACACCTTC.

The gene calls are TRBV11-2 and TRBJ1-2; 8 nucleotides align to TRBD1. Germline CDR1 is SGHAT and CDR2 is FQNNGV. The CDR3 covers 15 residues. With V trimmed by 5 bases and J by 5 bases, 10 bases remained unmatched. CDR3 sequence (DNA): TGTGCCAGCAGCCCGATGGACAGGGTCTTTTATGGCTACACCTTC. Amino acid sequence: CASSPMDRVFYGYTF.

The chain combines TRBV5-1 with TRBJ2-4; possibly TRBD1 for D (6 bases). Trimming removed 2 bases from V and 0 bases from J, with 15 bases in between. The CDR3 spans 17 residues. The V gene's germline CDR1 is SGHRS and CDR2 YFSETQ. CDR3 sequence: CASSFLSTGLAKNIQYF. Written as DNA, the CDR3 is TGCGCCAGCAGCTTTTTATCGACAGGACTAGCCAAAAACATTCAGTACTTC.

Only one count was recorded for this clone. The chain is built from TRBV7-2 and TRBJ2-3, with 10 bases fitting TRBD2. There are 17 residues in the CDR3. The J segment lost 3 bases and the V segment lost 4 bases, leaving 10 bases of the junction unmatched. Germline values: CDR1 SGHTA, CDR2 FQGNSA. Written as DNA, the CDR3 is TGTGCCAGCAGCTCCCAGCGAGCGGGGGGGCGGACAGATACGCAGTATTTT. This translates into CASSSQRAGGRTDTQYF.

V and J are TRBV2 and TRBJ2-3; 12 nucleotides agree with TRBD2. Trimming cost V 7 bases and J 5 bases; bases outside gene matches: 13. From germline, CDR1 is SNHLY and CDR2 FYNNEI. The CDR3 runs to 17 residues. For the CDR3, the DNA is TGTGCCAGCAAGGGGGCTAGCGGGAGGGCCAGGGAAGATACGCAGTATTTT. Its protein is CASKGASGRAREDTQYF.

The CDR3 reads CASSPGTSFTKSEDTQYF. Written as DNA, the CDR3 is TGCGCCAGCAGTCCCGGGACTAGCTTCACAAAGTCGGAAGATACGCAGTATTTT. V usage is TRBV10-1 and J usage is TRBJ2-3; 9 bases agree with TRBD2. CDR3 size: 18 residues. Looked up from germline, CDR1 is WNHNN and CDR2 is SYGVQD (reference sequence). J was trimmed by 5 bases and V by 5 bases; bases with no gene match: 17.

In nucleotides, the CDR3 is TGCGCCAGCAGCCCTATGAGGGCCTCGGGGGAGCAGTACTTC. Its translation: CASSPMRASGEQYF. This sequence joins TRBV4-3 and TRBJ2-7; the D gene is possibly TRBD2 (5 bases). Per germline, CDR1 LGHNA and CDR2 YSLEER. Trimming took off 4 bases at V and 7 bases at J, with 17 bases between the two ends. This CDR3 contains 14 residues.

The rearrangement uses TRBV11-2 and TRBJ1-2; weak D call: TRBD1 (6 bases). The CDR3 loop spans 14 amino acids. Trimming cost V 4 bases and J 4 bases, with 13 bases left between them. Germline CDR1 SGHAT, CDR2 FQNNGV. The CDR3 bases are TGTGCCAGCAGCTCCTACAGGGCACCCTATGGCTACACCTTC. Translation: CASSSYRAPYGYTF.

The table lists this clone with a few counts. The V gene is TRBV12-3 or TRBV12-4, the J gene TRBJ1-1, with TRBD1 matching over 9 bases. The CDR3 consists of 13 residues. The V segment lost 6 bases and the J segment 11 bases; nucleotides outside the gene matches: 10. CDR3 DNA sequence: TGTGCCAGCAGAGTAGGAAGGGACAGGGCCGCTTTCTTT. It specifies CASRVGRDRAAFF.

This clone was seen just once. The chain is built from TRBV12-5 and TRBJ1-6, with D tentatively TRBD1 (6 bases). The CDR3 covers 12 residues. The ends were cut back, 3 bases at V and 11 bases at J, with 8 bases in the middle. Germline loops: CDR1 LGHNT, CDR2 FRNRAP. The CDR3 is CASGFDRTPLHF. The CDR3, as DNA: TGTGCTAGTGGTTTTGACAGGACACCCCTCCACTTT.

This clone was seen only once. The chain links TRBV6-6 to TRBJ1-4, with TRBD1 matching 7 bases. CDR3 length: 13 residues. The germline V gene encodes CDR1 MNHNY and CDR2 SVGAGI (reference sequence). V was pared by 6 bases and J by 5 bases, with 3 bases of the junction left unmatched. CDR3 nucleotide sequence: TGTGCCAGCAGACGGGACAGCAATGAAAAACTGTTTTTT. Translating gives CASRRDSNEKLFF.

The V call is TRBV27, the J call TRBJ1-1, with D uncertain. This CDR3 region has 14 residues. V was cut by 0 bases and J by 0 bases, with 5 bases left in between. Germline loops: CDR1 MNHEY, CDR2 SMNVEV (reference sequence). CDR3 sequence (DNA): TGTGCCAGCAGTTTATCGCCGGTGAACACTGAAGCTTTCTTT. Protein product: CASSLSPVNTEAFF.

The genes are TRBV18 and TRBJ2-1; 7 bases match TRBD2. The CDR3 runs to 15 residues. J was trimmed by 2 bases and V by 4 bases; bases with no gene match: 5. The germline gives CDR1 KGHSH, CDR2 LQKENI. The CDR3 spells CASSLSGDPYNEQFF. Here the CDR3 DNA reads TGTGCCAGCTCACTCAGCGGGGATCCCTACAATGAGCAGTTCTTC.

V gene TRBV7-2 combines with J gene TRBJ1-1; tentative D call: TRBD1 (5 bases). This CDR3 has 14 residues. Trimming cost V 5 bases and J 11 bases, with 21 bases left between them. CDR1 SGHTA and CDR2 FQGNSA come from the germline V gene. As DNA, the CDR3 is TGTGCCAGCAGCATTGACAGCTTAAGCAATCGGGCTTTCTTT. Encoded protein: CASSIDSLSNRAFF.

This clone was found once. The chain combines TRBV19 with TRBJ2-2, with 7 bases matching TRBD1. This CDR3 contains 16 residues. Losses at the gene ends were 3 bases for V and 1 base for J; bases not matched to a gene: 5. In germline, CDR1 is LNHDA, CDR2 SQIVND (reference sequence). CDR3 nucleotide sequence: TGTGCCAGTAGTATTAACAGGGGTTTGAACACCGGGGAGCTGTTTTTT. It codes for CASSINRGLNTGELFF.

The CDR3 bases are TGTGCCACCAGCAGAGATGTAGGGACACAGGTGGGAAGATTTGGCTACACCTTC. Translation gives CATSRDVGTQVGRFGYTF. The rearrangement uses TRBV15 and TRBJ1-2; the D gene is possibly TRBD1 (6 bases). The CDR3 has 18 residues. Trimming left V 0 bases short and J 7 bases short, with 24 bases between. Germline V gene lookup returns CDR1 LNHNV and CDR2 YYDKDF (reference sequence).

J is TRBJ2-1 and V is TRBV7-6; TRBD2 aligns across 13 bases. V lost 5 bases to trimming and J lost 2 bases; unmatched junction nucleotides: 12. The germline V gene encodes CDR1 SGHVS and CDR2 FNYEAQ. The CDR3 spans 19 residues. CDR3: CASSLSGTSGAPPYNEQFF. In DNA form, the CDR3 reads TGTGCCAGCAGCCTCTCCGGGACTAGCGGGGCCCCACCCTACAATGAGCAGTTCTTC.

The chain carries TRBV29-1 and TRBJ1-2; D gene ambiguous. Trimming removed 7 bases at V and 6 bases at J, with 3 bases between. Germline loops: CDR1 SQVTM, CDR2 ANQGSEA. The CDR3 contains 8 residues. CDR3 DNA: TGCAGCGCCAATGGCTACACCTTC. This sequence encodes CSANGYTF.

This clone appeared once. This chain connects TRBV12-5 to TRBJ1-5; D remains ambiguous. Germline assignment: CDR1 LGHNT and CDR2 FRNRAP. Trimming left V 6 bases short and J 1 base short, with 13 bases between. The CDR3 loop spans 15 amino acids. The CDR3 is CASGPGRGSNQPQHF. The CDR3 DNA sequence: TGTGCTAGTGGCCCAGGCCGCGGGAGCAATCAGCCCCAGCATTTT.

This chain connects TRBV3-1 (or the pseudogene TRBV3-2) to TRBJ2-1; the D gene is possibly TRBD2 (5 bases). V dropped 4 bases and J dropped 5 bases, with 12 bases sitting between them. Per the germline V gene, CDR1 is LGHDT and CDR2 is YNNKEL (reference sequence). The CDR3 has 14 amino acids. CDR3 nucleotides: TGTGCCAGCAGCCCCGGACTGGGAGACAATGAGCAGTTCTTC. It translates to CASSPGLGDNEQFF.

The chain joins TRBV12-3 or TRBV12-4 to TRBJ1-2, with 7 bases lining up with TRBD1. The V and J ends lost 7 bases and 8 bases, in that order; junction bases with no gene match: 7. There are 12 residues in the CDR3. The CDR3 spells CASTPTGRGYTF. Here the CDR3 DNA reads TGTGCCAGCACCCCGACAGGGCGCGGCTACACCTTC.

J is TRBJ1-6 and V is TRBV3-1 (or the pseudogene TRBV3-2); TRBD1 agrees at 8 bases. This CDR3 is 15 amino acids long. V lost 7 bases to trimming and J lost 5 bases; unmatched junction nucleotides: 7. CDR1 is LGHDT and CDR2 is YNNKEL in the germline V gene (reference sequence). CDR3 loop: CASNRGQGHNSPLHF. CDR3 nucleotides: TGTGCCAGCAACCGTGGACAGGGCCATAATTCACCCCTCCACTTT.